The clone carrying this TCR beta chain was recorded only once. The entry originates in a study of OX40 agonist ivuxolimab in advanced cancers. Sequencing was performed with immunoSEQ multiplex PCR; in TCRdb, only in-frame clones are kept and a portion is missing. The sample carries some 130,000 clones, about 92% recorded once. V lost 1 base to trimming and J lost 4 bases, with 8 bases between them. CDR3 length: 13 amino acids. Germline loops: CDR1 SQVTM, CDR2 ANQGSEA. Specimen: CD4+ or CD8+ T cells sorted from blood, collected in a trial of the OX40 agonist ivuxolimab. This TCR came from an adult with an advanced solid tumor such as melanoma, head and neck, liver or kidney cancer. The V gene is TRBV29-1, the J gene TRBJ1-5; TRBD1 is a possible D gene (6 bases). The CDR3 sequence is CSVEGTENQPQHF. CDR3 nucleotide sequence: TGCAGCGTTGAAGGGACAGAAAATCAGCCCCAGCATTTT.